Below are 31 T cell receptor beta chains sequenced from a single sample in a study of T cells in Graves' hyperthyroidism and ophthalmopathy. Amplified TCR beta CDR3 regions came from RNA transcripts. The TCR CDR3 was amplified in a first-round RT-PCR using the HTBI primer set. MiXCR, run by TCRdb on the multiplex PCR reads, gives a single entry per CDR3 protein. The repertoire holds around 560,000 distinct CDR3 sequences, 16% seen once, with 18% in the top ten. The sequenced material came from blood. These receptors were taken from a young woman with Graves' hyperthyroidism.

Points on this clonotype: Just one base apart from a much larger clone, this may be a read error. The V and J genes are TRBV2 and TRBJ1-2; TRBD1 aligns across 7 bases. The CDR3 has 15 residues. Germline trimming cut 3 bases from V and 2 bases from J; bases unmatched to any gene: 6. CDR1 is SNHLY and CDR2 is FYNNEI in the germline V gene. The CDR3 loop is CASSEETGINYGYTF. The CDR3 nucleotides are TGTGCCAGCAGTGAGGAGACAGGGATAAACTATGGCTACACCTTC.

In its sample, this clonotype was seen a few times. V and J are TRBV19 and TRBJ1-2; no definite D call. V was pared by 1 base and J by 2 bases, with 8 bases between. Per the germline V gene, CDR1 is LNHDA and CDR2 is SQIVND (reference sequence). CDR3 size: 14 residues. The chain's CDR3 is CASSIAPGNYGYTF. The CDR3 DNA reads TGTGCCAGTAGTATAGCCCCGGGAAACTATGGCTACACCTTC.

The V and J genes are TRBV20-1 and TRBJ1-5, with TRBD1 matching 10 bases. Losses at the gene ends were 0 bases for V and 6 bases for J; bases not matched to a gene: 5. This CDR3 has 15 residues. Germline V gives CDR1 DFQATT, CDR2 SNEGSKA (reference sequence). CDR3 DNA sequence: TGCAGTGCTAGAGATATGGGACAGGGGAGTCAGCCCCAGCATTTT. It encodes CSARDMGQGSQPQHF.

The rearrangement uses TRBV2 and TRBJ2-5, with 13 bases that match TRBD2. Trimming at V came to 6 bases and at J to 5 bases, leaving 3 bases not matched to a gene. CDR1 and CDR2 (germline): SNHLY, FYNNEI. This CDR3 has 14 residues. CDR3 in amino acids: CASRMGLAGETQYF. For the CDR3, the DNA is TGTGCCAGCAGGATGGGACTAGCGGGGGAGACCCAGTACTTC.

The sample holds many counts of this clonotype. The chain combines TRBV30 with TRBJ1-1; unclear D gene. V was cut by 0 bases and J by 5 bases, with 7 bases left in between. Germline loops: CDR1 GTSNPN, CDR2 SVGIG (reference sequence). The CDR3 length is 12 residues. CDR3 bases: TGTGCCTGGAGTGTACGGGGAACTGAAGCTTTCTTT. Encoded protein: CAWSVRGTEAFF.

This chain joins TRBV4-2 and TRBJ2-3; D remains unclear. The germline gives CDR1 LGHNA, CDR2 YNFKEQ. The CDR3 contains 16 residues. V gave up 1 base and J gave up 0 bases, with 11 bases separating them. The CDR3 nucleotides are TGTGCCAGCAGCCAAGTGTTACAGACTAGCACAGATACGCAGTATTTT. It translates to CASSQVLQTSTDTQYF.

DNA for the CDR3: TGCAGCGCCCATAGCGGGCCCGGGGAGCTGTTTTTT. Translation: CSAHSGPGELFF. This chain uses TRBV29-1 with TRBJ2-2; TRBD2 aligns across 7 bases. Trimming took 7 bases from V and 6 from J; bases not matched to a gene: 5. This CDR3 has 12 amino acids. Germline-derived CDR1 and CDR2 are SQVTM and ANQGSEA.

The V and J genes are TRBV7-9 and TRBJ1-2; D gene unclear. The CDR3 extends over 12 amino acids. With 5 bases removed from V and 4 bases from J, the gap between germline ends came to 8 bases. CDR1 and CDR2 (germline): SEHNR, FQNEAQ (reference sequence). CDR3 in DNA: TGTGCCAGCAGCGTGAGTGGCTATGGCTACACCTTC. Its translation: CASSVSGYGYTF.

The chain recombines TRBV4-3 with TRBJ2-7; D assignment may be TRBD1 or TRBD2 (5 bases each). The CDR3 loop spans 15 amino acids. CDR1 and CDR2 from the germline V gene are LGHNA and YSLEER. V was trimmed by 0 bases and J by 2 bases, leaving 11 bases between them. CDR3 region: CASSQDPGTAYEQYF. The CDR3 DNA sequence: TGCGCCAGCAGCCAAGATCCCGGGACGGCCTACGAGCAGTACTTC.

This clonotype was seen repeatedly, ten times or more. The rearrangement joins TRBV2 to TRBJ2-7, with a tentative D call TRBD2 (7 bases). V was pared by 4 bases and J by 1 base, with 14 bases between. Germline V CDR1 and CDR2: SNHLY, FYNNEI. The CDR3 runs 15 residues. The CDR3 reads CASSGGGIKSYEQYF. The CDR3 nucleotides are TGTGCCAGCAGTGGGGGGGGCATCAAGTCCTACGAGCAGTACTTC.

In the case of this clonotype: Sequence at one end of the junction differs from germline and may be a read error. The rearrangement uses TRBV9 and TRBJ1-1, with D unclear. CDR1 and CDR2 (germline): SGDLS, YYNGEE. The CDR3 extends over 13 amino acids. CDR3 DNA: TGTGCCAGCAGCGTAGCCCCGAACACTGAAGTTTTCTTT. Translating gives CASSVAPNTEVFF.

In DNA form, the CDR3 reads TGTGCCAGCGGGATGAACCACAATGAGCAGTTCTTC. Its translation is CASGMNHNEQFF. The V and J genes are TRBV6-2 or TRBV6-3 and TRBJ2-1, with D uncertain. CDR3 length: 12 amino acids. Germline values: CDR1 MNHEY, CDR2 SVGEGT. V was clipped by 8 bases and J by 5 bases, with 10 bases between them.

This clonotype has a handful of counts. CDR3 region: CSARPFNRAEDEQYF. The CDR3 DNA follows: TGCAGTGCTAGACCGTTTAATCGGGCAGAGGACGAGCAGTACTTC. This rearrangement joins TRBV20-1 to TRBJ2-7; D is uncertain. With 2 bases removed from V and 5 bases from J, the gap between germline ends came to 19 bases. Per the germline V gene, CDR1 is DFQATT and CDR2 is SNEGSKA (reference sequence). This CDR3 has 15 amino acids.

This clonotype was counted many times. The rearrangement uses TRBV20-1 and TRBJ1-3; no definite D call. The CDR3 runs to 12 residues. V lost 6 bases and J lost 2, with 8 bases in between. Germline V gene lookup returns CDR1 DFQATT and CDR2 SNEGSKA (reference sequence). The CDR3, as DNA: TGCAGTGCCGAGGGAGCTGGAAACACCATATATTTT. Translated, it gives CSAEGAGNTIYF.

The sample holds many counts of this clonotype. The rearrangement links TRBV4-1 to TRBJ2-7; a possible D gene is TRBD1 (6 bases). V lost 2 bases, J lost 7 bases, and 21 bases lay in between. The CDR3 totals 16 residues. Germline V lookup: CDR1 MGHRA, CDR2 YSYEKL. CDR3 DNA: TGCGCCAGCAGCCAATGGGGGCAGGGCATCTTGGGTGAGCAGTACTTC. Protein: CASSQWGQGILGEQYF.

About this clonotype itself: A much larger clone sits a single nucleotide away, making a read error possible. The V and J genes are TRBV27 and TRBJ2-5; TRBD2 aligns across 7 bases. The CDR3 totals 16 residues. Germline CDR1 is MNHEY and CDR2 is SMNVEV (reference sequence). J was trimmed by 7 bases and V by 0 bases; bases with no gene match: 11. CDR3 in amino acids: CASSLSAPGWGGTQYF. The CDR3, as DNA: TGTGCCAGCAGTTTATCGGCACCCGGATGGGGGGGGACCCAGTACTTC.

This clonotype has a single count. The chain is built from TRBV5-5 and TRBJ2-2, with D perhaps TRBD2 (5 bases). The CDR3 consists of 15 residues. Germline V gives CDR1 SGHKS, CDR2 YYEKEE (reference sequence). V was shortened by 2 bases and J by 4 bases, with 12 bases between the two germline ends. The CDR3 DNA follows: TGTGCCAGCAGCTTAGCGGCAGGCTTCACCGGGGAGCTGTTTTTT. This translates into CASSLAAGFTGELFF.

This clonotype was counted at least ten times. V and J are TRBV6-1 and TRBJ2-5; unclear D gene. CDR3 size: 16 residues. V lost 5 bases and J lost 4, with 20 bases in between. CDR1 and CDR2 from the germline V gene are MNHNS and SASEGT. The DNA of the CDR3 is TGTGCCAGCAGTTACGCGGCGGACCGAATGGGAGAGACCCAGTACTTC. Amino acid sequence: CASSYAADRMGETQYF.

This clonotype came up a few times. The chain has TRBV20-1 and TRBJ2-2; D could derive from TRBD1 or TRBD2 (5 bases each). The CDR3 covers 14 residues. V gave up 2 bases and J gave up 6 bases, with 13 bases separating them. In germline, CDR1 is DFQATT, CDR2 SNEGSKA (reference sequence). The DNA of the CDR3 is TGCAGTGCTAGACGCCGGGGCCGCGCCGGGGAGCTGTTTTTT. This sequence encodes CSARRRGRAGELFF.

Regarding this clonotype: A much larger clone sits a single nucleotide away, making a read error possible. The chain links TRBV20-1 to TRBJ2-2; 7 positions match TRBD2. The ends lost 3 bases at V and 1 base at J; junction bases unmatched: 14. CDR3 length equals 18 residues. Germline V gene data show CDR1 as DFQATT and CDR2 as SNEGSKA (reference sequence). The CDR3 region has the DNA TGCAGTGCTAGGGAGCTAAGGATGGGGAGGGGGAACACCGGGGAGCTGTTTTTT. This gives the protein CSARELRMGRGNTGELFF.

The rearrangement uses TRBV4-3 and TRBJ2-1; TRBD2 matches at 9 bases. Germline V gene data show CDR1 as LGHNA and CDR2 as YSLEER. V lost 1 base and J lost 0; bases outside the gene matches: 4. The CDR3 has 17 residues. CDR3 bases: TGCGCCAGCAGCCAAGTTAGCGGGGGCCTCTCCTACAATGAGCAGTTCTTC. Translated: CASSQVSGGLSYNEQFF.

The CDR3 region has the DNA TGTGCCACCATTCCCAATGGGGGCACAGATACGCAGTATTTT. As protein: CATIPNGGTDTQYF. The rearrangement joins TRBV2 to TRBJ2-3; D unresolved. This CDR3 is 14 amino acids long. V was shortened by 10 bases and J by 1 base, with 15 bases between the two germline ends. CDR1 is SNHLY, CDR2 FYNNEI, per germline.

This clonotype was observed at least ten times. V and J are TRBV11-3 and TRBJ2-1, with D tentatively TRBD1 (6 bases). This CDR3 region has 16 residues. Germline CDR1 is SGHNT and CDR2 is YENEEA. V was shortened by 1 base and J by 5 bases, with 15 bases between the two germline ends. The CDR3 region has the DNA TGTGCCAGCAGCTTAGCTACAGGGTCTCGCAACAATGAGCAGTTCTTC. It encodes CASSLATGSRNNEQFF.

The table lists this clonotype with many counts. The chain links TRBV24-1 to TRBJ2-3; possible D gene TRBD2, 5 bases. The length of the CDR3 is 15 residues. Germline V CDR1 and CDR2: KGHDR, SFDVKD. V was clipped by 1 base and J by 6 bases, with 13 bases between them. The CDR3 DNA sequence: TGTGCCACCAGTGATTTTTCGGGGAAAAGGGATACGCAGTATTTT. The encoded protein is CATSDFSGKRDTQYF.

This clonotype was detected many times. CDR3 in amino acids: CASSPSDSSNQPQHF. CDR3 DNA: TGCGCCAGCAGTCCTTCGGATTCGAGCAATCAGCCCCAGCATTTT. This rearrangement joins TRBV5-1 to TRBJ1-5; no clear D. V lost 5 bases to trimming and J lost 1 base, with 13 bases between them. Germline V gene sequence: CDR1 SGHRS, CDR2 YFSETQ. The CDR3 spans 15 residues.

A single count supports this clonotype. This chain joins TRBV4-2 and TRBJ2-1; 8 bases are a match to TRBD2. The length of the CDR3 is 16 residues. J was trimmed by 6 bases and V by 0 bases; bases with no gene match: 7. The germline V gene encodes CDR1 LGHNA and CDR2 YNFKEQ. Written as DNA, the CDR3 is TGTGCCAGCAGCCAAGAGGGGTTAGCGGGATTCAATGAGCAGTTCTTC. Translation gives CASSQEGLAGFNEQFF.

This clonotype showed up many times. This sequence joins TRBV5-8 and TRBJ2-5; D is undetermined. CDR1 SGHTS and CDR2 YDEGEE come from the germline V gene. The ends were cut back, 7 bases at V and 2 bases at J, with 9 bases in the middle. This CDR3 comprises 12 residues. The CDR3 nucleotides read TGTGCCAGCTCAGTGTTGCAAGAGACCCAGTACTTC. It encodes CASSVLQETQYF.

This chain connects TRBV11-3 to TRBJ2-2; D unclear. Germline CDR1 and CDR2: SGHNT and YENEEA. V was clipped by 5 bases and J by 3 bases, with 10 bases between them. The CDR3 is 14 residues long. The CDR3 spells CASSTYRDTGELFF. Written as DNA, the CDR3 is TGTGCCAGCAGCACTTACAGAGACACCGGGGAGCTGTTTTTT.

This clonotype was observed a few times. The chain uses TRBV4-3 and TRBJ1-1; D might be TRBD1 (5 bases). The ends were cut back, 4 bases at V and 1 base at J, with 13 bases in the middle. The CDR3 spans 15 residues. CDR1 is LGHNA, CDR2 YSLEER, per germline. CDR3 residues: CASSPPTAWNTEAFF. DNA for the CDR3: TGCGCCAGCAGCCCACCGACAGCCTGGAACACTGAAGCTTTCTTT.

This sequence joins TRBV6-8 and TRBJ2-7; D may be TRBD1 (6 bases). The CDR3 is 16 amino acids. Deletions cut 7 bases from V and 2 bases from J, with 21 bases between. Germline assignment: CDR1 MNHGY and CDR2 SAAAGT. The CDR3 DNA reads as TGTGCCAGCACCCAGGGGCTGAACATACCTACCTACGAGCAGTACTTC. It specifies CASTQGLNIPTYEQYF.

At least ten counts were recorded for this clonotype. The rearrangement uses TRBV11-2 and TRBJ2-1; 12 bases align to TRBD2. CDR3 length: 15 amino acids. The germline V gene has CDR1 SGHAT and CDR2 FQNNGV. Losses at the gene ends were 5 bases for V and 5 bases for J; bases not matched to a gene: 4. In nucleotides, the CDR3 is TGTGCCAGCAGCCTAGCGGGAGGGCCGCACAATGAGCAGTTCTTC. It translates to CASSLAGGPHNEQFF.